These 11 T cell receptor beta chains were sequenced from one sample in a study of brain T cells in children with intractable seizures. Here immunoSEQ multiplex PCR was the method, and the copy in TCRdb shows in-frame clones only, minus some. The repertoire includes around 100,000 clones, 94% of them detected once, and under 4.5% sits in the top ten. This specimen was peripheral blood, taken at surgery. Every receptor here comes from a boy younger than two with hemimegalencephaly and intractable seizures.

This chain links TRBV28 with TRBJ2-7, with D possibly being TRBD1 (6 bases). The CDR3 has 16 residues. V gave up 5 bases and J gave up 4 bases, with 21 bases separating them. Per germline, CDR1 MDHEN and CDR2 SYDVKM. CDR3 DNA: TGTGCCAGCAGTCGGCCGGGACAAAGGGCTACTTACGAGCAGTACTTC. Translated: CASSRPGQRATYEQYF. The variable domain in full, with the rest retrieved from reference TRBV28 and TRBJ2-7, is DVKVTQSSRYLVKRTGEKVFLECVQDMDHENMFWYRQDPGLGLRLIYFSYDVKMKEKGDIPEGYSVSREKKERFSLILESASTNQTSMYLCASSRPGQRATYEQYFGPGTRLTVT.

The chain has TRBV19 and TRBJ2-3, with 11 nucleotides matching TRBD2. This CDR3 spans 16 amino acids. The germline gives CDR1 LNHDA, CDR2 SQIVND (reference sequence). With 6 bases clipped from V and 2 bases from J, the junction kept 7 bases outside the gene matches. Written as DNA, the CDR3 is TGTGCCAGTAGGATGGGACTAGCGGCCGTCACAGATACGCAGTATTTT. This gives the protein CASRMGLAAVTDTQYF. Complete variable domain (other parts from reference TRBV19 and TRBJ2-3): DGGITQSPKYLFRKEGQNVTLSCEQNLNHDAMYWYRQDPGQGLRLIYYSQIVNDFQKGDIAEGYSVSREKKESFPLTVTSAQKNPTAFYLCASRMGLAAVTDTQYFGPGTRLTVL.

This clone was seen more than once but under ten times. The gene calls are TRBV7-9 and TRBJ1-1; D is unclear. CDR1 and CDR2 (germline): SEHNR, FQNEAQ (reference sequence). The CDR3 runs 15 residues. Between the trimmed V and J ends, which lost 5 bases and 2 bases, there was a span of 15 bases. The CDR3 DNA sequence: TGTGCCAGCAGCCCACCCCGCAGAGTAAACACTGAAGCTTTCTTT. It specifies CASSPPRRVNTEAFF.

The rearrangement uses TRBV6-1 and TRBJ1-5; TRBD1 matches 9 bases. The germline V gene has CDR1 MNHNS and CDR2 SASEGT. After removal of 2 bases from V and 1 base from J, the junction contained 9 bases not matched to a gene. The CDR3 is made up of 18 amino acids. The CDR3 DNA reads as TGTGCCAGCAGTGAAAGGCATCCGGGACAGGGAAGCAATCAGCCCCAGCATTTT. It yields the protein CASSERHPGQGSNQPQHF.

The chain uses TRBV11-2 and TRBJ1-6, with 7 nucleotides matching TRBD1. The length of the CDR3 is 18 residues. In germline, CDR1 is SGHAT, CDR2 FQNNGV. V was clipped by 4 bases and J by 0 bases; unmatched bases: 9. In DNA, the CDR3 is TGTGCCAGCAGCTCAAGGACAGGACCGAGCTCCTATAATTCACCCCTCCACTTT. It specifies CASSSRTGPSSYNSPLHF.

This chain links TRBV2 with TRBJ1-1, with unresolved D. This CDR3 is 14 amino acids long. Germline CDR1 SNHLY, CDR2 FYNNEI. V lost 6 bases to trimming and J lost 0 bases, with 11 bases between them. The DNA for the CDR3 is TGTGCCAGCAGGGAGGGAGGAATGAACACTGAAGCTTTCTTT. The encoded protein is CASREGGMNTEAFF.

CDR3 sequence: CASSPRGLGPLNEQFF. The DNA of the CDR3 is TGTGCCAGCAGCCCCCGGGGGCTAGGCCCCTTAAATGAGCAGTTCTTC. V usage is TRBV7-9 and J usage is TRBJ2-1; D may be TRBD1 or TRBD2 (6 bases each). The V gene lost 5 bases and the J gene lost 7 bases, with 21 bases spanning the gap. Germline loops: CDR1 SEHNR, CDR2 FQNEAQ (reference sequence). The CDR3 covers 16 residues.

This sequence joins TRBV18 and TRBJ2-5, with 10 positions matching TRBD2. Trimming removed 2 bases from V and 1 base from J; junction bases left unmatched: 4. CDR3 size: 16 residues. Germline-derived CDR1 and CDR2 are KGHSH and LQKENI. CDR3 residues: CASSPGTSDSQETQYF. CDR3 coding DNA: TGTGCCAGCTCACCAGGGACTAGCGATTCCCAAGAGACCCAGTACTTC.

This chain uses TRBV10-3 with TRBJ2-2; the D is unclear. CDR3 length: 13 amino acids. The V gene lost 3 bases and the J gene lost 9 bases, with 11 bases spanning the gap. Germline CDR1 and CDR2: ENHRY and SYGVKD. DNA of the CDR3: TGTGCCATCAGTGACCTGATACTACGGGAGCTGTTTTTT. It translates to CAISDLILRELFF.

The CDR3 here is CASSKRGGTDTQYF. The CDR3 coding sequence is TGTGCCAGCAGTAAGAGAGGGGGCACAGATACGCAGTATTTT. The chain employs TRBV27 and TRBJ2-3; D may be TRBD1 or TRBD2 (5 bases each). The CDR3 sequence is 14 residues long. Germline CDR1 and CDR2: MNHEY and SMNVEV (reference sequence). V gave up 5 bases and J gave up 1 base, with 10 bases separating them.

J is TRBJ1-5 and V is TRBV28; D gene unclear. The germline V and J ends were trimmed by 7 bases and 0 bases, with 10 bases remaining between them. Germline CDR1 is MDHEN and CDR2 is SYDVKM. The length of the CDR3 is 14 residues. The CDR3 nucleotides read TGTGCCAGCACTCCCGGAGGTAGCAATCAGCCCCAGCATTTT. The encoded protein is CASTPGGSNQPQHF.